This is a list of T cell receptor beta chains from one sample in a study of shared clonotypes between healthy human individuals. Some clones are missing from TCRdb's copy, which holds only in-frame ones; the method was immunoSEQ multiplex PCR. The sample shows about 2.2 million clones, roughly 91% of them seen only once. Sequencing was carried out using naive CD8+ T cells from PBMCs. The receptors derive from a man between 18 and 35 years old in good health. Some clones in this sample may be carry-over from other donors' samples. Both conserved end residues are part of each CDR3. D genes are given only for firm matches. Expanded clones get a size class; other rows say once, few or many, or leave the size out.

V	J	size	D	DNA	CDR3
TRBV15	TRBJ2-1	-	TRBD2	TGTGCCACCAGCTGGACTAGCGATGAGCAGTTCTTC	CATSWTSDEQFF
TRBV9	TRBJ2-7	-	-	TGTGCCAGCAGCCCCGGGACTCCGGGCCACGAGCAGTACTTC	CASSPGTPGHEQYF
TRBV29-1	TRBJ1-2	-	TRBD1	TGCAGCGTTTACGGACAGGCTCCCTATGGCTACACCTTC	CSVYGQAPYGYTF
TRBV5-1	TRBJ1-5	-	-	TGCGCCAGCAGCCTGGCATTCAATCAGCCCCAGCATTTT	CASSLAFNQPQHF
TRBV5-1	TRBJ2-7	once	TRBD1	TGCGCCAGCAGCTGGCCCCGGGACAGAGAAGACTACGAGCAGTACTTC	CASSWPRDREDYEQYF
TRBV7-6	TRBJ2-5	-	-	TGTGCCAGCAGCCGCCTCCACCATAGACAAGAGACCCAGTACTTC	CASSRLHHRQETQYF
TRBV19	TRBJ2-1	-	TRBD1	TGTGCCAGTAGTCCTAGAGACAGGGGGTTGGATGAGCAGTTCTTC	CASSPRDRGLDEQFF
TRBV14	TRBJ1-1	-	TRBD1	TGTGCCAGCAGCGTCCACAGGGGGTTGGACACTGAAGCTTTCTTT	CASSVHRGLDTEAFF
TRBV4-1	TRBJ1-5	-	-	TGCGCCAGCAGCCAACACAGGTCGTATAGCAATCAGCCCCAGCATTTT	CASSQHRSYSNQPQHF
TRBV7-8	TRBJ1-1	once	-	TGTGCCAGCAGCTTAGACAGGGACACTGAAGCTTTCTTT	CASSLDRDTEAFF
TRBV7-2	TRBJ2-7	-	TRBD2	TGTGCCAGCAGCTTACTCGGACTAGTAACCTACGAGCAGTACTTC	CASSLLGLVTYEQYF
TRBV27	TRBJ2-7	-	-	TGTGCCAGCAGTTTAGGTGGCAGGGCAATTTACGAGCAGTACTTC	CASSLGGRAIYEQYF
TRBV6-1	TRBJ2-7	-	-	TGTGCCAGCACCCCAGGGACCCCCTACGAGCAGTACTTC	CASTPGTPYEQYF
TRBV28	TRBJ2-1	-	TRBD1	TGTGCCAGCAGCCTGTATATGGGACAGGGGAGCACCTACAATGAGCAGTTCTTC	CASSLYMGQGSTYNEQFF
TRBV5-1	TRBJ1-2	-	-	TGCGCCAGCAGCTTCCATAGTTGGGACTCTAACTATGGCTACACCTTC	CASSFHSWDSNYGYTF
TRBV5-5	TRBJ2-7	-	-	TGTGCCAGCAGCTTGGGGGCCGGCGAGCAGTACTTC	CASSLGAGEQYF
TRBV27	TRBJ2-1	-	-	TGTGCCAGCAGTTTAGTCCTACACAATGAGCAGTTCTTC	CASSLVLHNEQFF
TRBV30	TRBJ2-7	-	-	TGTGCCGGGAGCCTAGCCCCGACCTACGAGCAGTACTTC	CAGSLAPTYEQYF
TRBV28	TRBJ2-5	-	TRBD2	TGTGCCAGCAGTTCCCGGCGGGAGCTTCAGACCCAGTACTTC	CASSSRRELQTQYF
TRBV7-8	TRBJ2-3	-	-	TGTGCCAGCAGCTTAATGGCGGAGCCCACAGATACGCAGTATTTT	CASSLMAEPTDTQYF
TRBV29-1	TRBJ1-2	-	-	TGCAGCGTTGAAGCTCACTACTATGGCTACACCTTC	CSVEAHYYGYTF
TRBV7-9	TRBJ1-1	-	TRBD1	TGTGCCAGCAGCTATTTTCATGGACAGGGAGGAACTGAAGCTTTCTTT	CASSYFHGQGGTEAFF
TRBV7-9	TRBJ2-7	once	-	TGTGCCAGCAGCTTATCCTCGGGACCCCTCTACGAGCAGTACTTC	CASSLSSGPLYEQYF
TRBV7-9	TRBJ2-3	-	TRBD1	TGTGCCAGCAGCATAACAGGGGCCCGCACAGATACGCAGTATTTT	CASSITGARTDTQYF
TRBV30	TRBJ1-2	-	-	TGTGCCTGGAGTGTGTTCGGGACCCTGGGCTTCTATGGCTACATCTTC	CAWSVFGTLGFYGYIF
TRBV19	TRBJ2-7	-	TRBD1	TGTGCCAGTAGTATAACAGGGGTCTCCCCCGGTGAGCAGTACTTC	CASSITGVSPGEQYF
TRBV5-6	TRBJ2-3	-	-	TGTGCCAGCAGCTTGTGGGCCCTGATGGGTCGCACAGATACGCAGTATTTT	CASSLWALMGRTDTQYF
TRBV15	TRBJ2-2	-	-	TGTGCCACCAGCAGCACGGGTCGCTCCGGGGAGCTGTTTTTT	CATSSTGRSGELFF
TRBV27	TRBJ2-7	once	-	TGTGCCAGCAGTTCTCACGTTGGTTCCGACTCCTACGAGCAGTACTTC	CASSSHVGSDSYEQYF
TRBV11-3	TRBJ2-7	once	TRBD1	TGTGCCAGCAGCTATGGGACAGGGGTGGACGAGCAGTACTTC	CASSYGTGVDEQYF
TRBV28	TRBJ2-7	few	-	TGTGCCAGCAGTTTGTACGAGCAGTACTTC	CASSLYEQYF
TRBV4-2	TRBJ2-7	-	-	TGTGCCAGCAGCCCCCGGGACCCTTCAAGCGAGCAGTACTTC	CASSPRDPSSEQYF
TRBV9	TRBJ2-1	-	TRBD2	TGTGCCAGCAGCGCCACACTAGCGACTCACAATGAGCAGTTCTTC	CASSATLATHNEQFF
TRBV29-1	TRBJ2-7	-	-	TGCAGCGTTGAAGGCCAGGGTTACGAGCAGTACTTC	CSVEGQGYEQYF
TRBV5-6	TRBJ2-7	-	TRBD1	TGTGCCAGCAGCTCACAGGGACAGGGGACCTACGAGCAGTACTTC	CASSSQGQGTYEQYF
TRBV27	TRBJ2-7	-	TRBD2	TGTGCCAGCAGTCCAACTAGCGTCGTCACCTACGAGCAGTACTTC	CASSPTSVVTYEQYF
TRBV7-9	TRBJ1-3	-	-	TGTGCCAGCAGCTTAGCAAGACGTGACACCATATATTTT	CASSLARRDTIYF
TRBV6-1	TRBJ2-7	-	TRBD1	TGTGCCAGCAGGGTACAGGGGGACGAGCAGTACTTC	CASRVQGDEQYF
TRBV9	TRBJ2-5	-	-	TGTGCCAGCAGCGGGTCGGGGGCGTACCAAGAGACCCAGTACTTC	CASSGSGAYQETQYF
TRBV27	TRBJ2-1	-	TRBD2	TGTGCCAGCATGGGGGCGGGAGGGCTGATCTTGGAGCAGTTCTTC	CASMGAGGLILEQFF
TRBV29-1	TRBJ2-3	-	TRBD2	TGCAGCGTCTCACTAGCGGGAGGCACAGATACGCAGTATTTT	CSVSLAGGTDTQYF
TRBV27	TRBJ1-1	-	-	TGTGCCAGCAGTCCTTGGGCGGGGATTTTGTACACTGAAGCTTTCTTT	CASSPWAGILYTEAFF
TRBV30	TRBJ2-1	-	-	TGTGCCTGGACTCCCCCCGGGCCCTCCTACAATGAGCAGTTCTTC	CAWTPPGPSYNEQFF
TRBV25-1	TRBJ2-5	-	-	TGTGCCAGCAGCTTGGGGGATCGGGAGACCCAGTACTTC	CASSLGDRETQYF
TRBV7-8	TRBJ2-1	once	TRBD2	TGTGCCAGCACCCCCAGTAGCGGGAGGGTAGAGCAGTTCTTC	CASTPSSGRVEQFF
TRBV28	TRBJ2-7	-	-	TGTGCCAGCAGACCAGGGACCCTTACCTACGAGCAGTACTTC	CASRPGTLTYEQYF
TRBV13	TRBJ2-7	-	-	TGTGCCAGCTCCCCTCCGGGACTTATCTACGAGCAGTACTTC	CASSPPGLIYEQYF
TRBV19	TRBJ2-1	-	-	TGTGCCAGTAGTATAGTCTCTAGTTTCGAGCAGTTCTTC	CASSIVSSFEQFF
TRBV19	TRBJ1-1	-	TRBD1	TGTGCCAGTAGTATAGACCGAGGGGGCTTGAACACTGAAGCTTTCTTT	CASSIDRGGLNTEAFF
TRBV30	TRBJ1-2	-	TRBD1	TGTGCCTGTTGGACAGGGAATGGCTACACCTTC	CACWTGNGYTF
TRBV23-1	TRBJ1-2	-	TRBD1	TGCGCCAGCAGTCAGAGCACCGGGACAGGGAACTATGGCTACACCTTC	CASSQSTGTGNYGYTF
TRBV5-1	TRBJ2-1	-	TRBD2	TGCGCCAGCAGCGCGACTAGCGGGGACAATGAGCAGTTCTTC	CASSATSGDNEQFF
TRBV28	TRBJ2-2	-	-	TGTGCCAGCAAGCCAAGGGCGGGGAGGTACACCGGGGAGCTGTTTTTT	CASKPRAGRYTGELFF
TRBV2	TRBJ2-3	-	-	TGTGCCAGCAGTGCCGGGACAACTAGCACAGATACGCAGTATTTT	CASSAGTTSTDTQYF
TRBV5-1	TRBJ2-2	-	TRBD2	TGCGCCGCGGGAGTGGGCGAAGAAACCGGGGAGCTGTTTTTT	CAAGVGEETGELFF